These 21 T cell receptor beta chains share one sample of origin, sequenced in a study of T cells in Graves' hyperthyroidism and ophthalmopathy. TCR beta CDR3 region amplification was performed from RNA transcripts. TCR CDR3 underwent first-round RT-PCR with the HTBI primer set. Each CDR3 protein gets one entry after TCRdb re-called the multiplex PCR reads with MiXCR. Of fewer than 650,000 distinct CDR3 sequences in the sample, about 15% are singletons; the top ten hold 5% to 7%. The specimen was blood. The receptors come from a woman in her thirties with Graves' hyperthyroidism that later progressed to Graves' ophthalmopathy.

This clonotype came up a few times. The V gene is TRBV30, the J gene TRBJ1-4; the match to TRBD1 covers 12 bases. V dropped 1 base and J dropped 7; count of bases not matched to a gene: 4. This CDR3 has 15 residues. Germline V CDR1 and CDR2: GTSNPN, SVGIG (reference sequence). The CDR3: CAWSAGTGGAEKLFF. CDR3 DNA sequence: TGTGCCTGGAGTGCCGGGACAGGGGGCGCTGAAAAACTGTTTTTT.

This clonotype was counted between two and nine times. V and J are TRBV12-3 or TRBV12-4 and TRBJ2-7, with 7 bases fitting TRBD2. V shed 5 bases, J shed 0 bases, and the junction held 10 bases outside the gene matches. The CDR3 runs 16 residues. This CDR3 reads CASSLPSGGTSYEQYF. The DNA for the CDR3 is TGTGCCAGCAGTCTTCCTAGCGGCGGAACCTCCTACGAGCAGTACTTC.

As concerns this clonotype: This likely comes from a read error, as the CDR3 has no conserved phenylalanine or tryptophan at its end. CDR3: CASRGTPSDTDTQYY. The CDR3 DNA reads TGTGCCAGCAGGGGTACCCCCTCGGACACAGATACGCAGTATTAT. The J gene is TRBJ2-3, the V gene TRBV7-3, with D unresolved. The CDR3 sequence is 15 residues long. CDR1 SGHTA and CDR2 FQGTGA come from the germline V gene. V lost 6 bases, J lost 2 bases, and 15 bases lay in between.

This clonotype was seen many times. The chain couples TRBV14 to TRBJ1-4; no definite D call. CDR3 length: 15 amino acids. Germline-derived CDR1 and CDR2 are SGHDN and FVKESK. The V gene lost 4 bases and the J gene lost 6 bases, with 15 bases spanning the gap. As DNA, the CDR3 is TGTGCCAGCAGCCGTAAAAGAAATTGGGATGAAAAACTGTTTTTT. As protein: CASSRKRNWDEKLFF.

In its sample, this clonotype was seen a few times. The chain has TRBV6-1 and TRBJ1-6; D gene ambiguous. The germline V and J ends were trimmed by 6 bases and 10 bases, with 13 bases remaining between them. This CDR3 has 13 residues. The germline V gene encodes CDR1 MNHNS and CDR2 SASEGT. In DNA, the CDR3 is TGTGCCAGCAGCACCGGATTTGACTCACCCCTCCACTTT. Its protein product is CASSTGFDSPLHF.

This chain uses TRBV3-1 with TRBJ2-7; 9 positions match TRBD1. Trimming took 7 bases from V and 3 from J; bases not matched to a gene: 13. There are 16 residues in the CDR3. Per germline, CDR1 LGHDT and CDR2 YNNKEL (reference sequence). The CDR3 DNA reads TGTGCCAGCACCCCCGGGACAGGGCTGAGAATCTACGAGCAGTACTTC. Its translation is CASTPGTGLRIYEQYF.

Many counts were recorded for this clonotype. V and J are TRBV20-1 and TRBJ1-2; a possible D gene is TRBD1 (6 bases). This CDR3 comprises 11 residues. CDR1 is DFQATT, CDR2 SNEGSKA, per germline (reference sequence). The germline V and J ends were trimmed by 6 bases and 5 bases, with 10 bases remaining between them. The CDR3, as DNA: TGCAGTGCCACGAGGGGGTATGGCTACACCTTC. Protein: CSATRGYGYTF.

This clonotype was seen a handful of times. This chain connects TRBV24-1 to TRBJ2-3; TRBD1 agrees at 11 bases. Unmatched junction bases numbered 12, after V lost 4 bases and J lost 10 bases. CDR1 is KGHDR, CDR2 SFDVKD, per germline. The CDR3 totals 16 residues. CDR3 coding DNA: TGTGCCACCAGTGACCTGGGACAGGGGGAGAGCAGAGCGCAGTATTTT. Translated, it gives CATSDLGQGESRAQYF.

This chain uses TRBV7-2 with TRBJ2-5, with D possibly TRBD1 on 6 matching bases. Per germline, CDR1 SGHTA and CDR2 FQGNSA. CDR3 length: 15 amino acids. The V end was cut by 2 bases, the J end by 5 bases, with 15 bases between. This CDR3 is CASSLMGRGTETQYF. DNA for the CDR3: TGTGCCAGCAGCTTAATGGGAAGGGGGACGGAGACCCAGTACTTC.

The chain joins TRBV7-9 to TRBJ1-2; 9 nucleotides align to TRBD1. Germline CDR1 SEHNR, CDR2 FQNEAQ (reference sequence). The junction had 13 bases not matched to a gene; V was cut back by 4 bases and J by 1 base. The CDR3 covers 18 residues. CDR3 sequence reads: CASSSVPGQGLDNYGYTF. For the CDR3, the DNA is TGTGCCAGCAGCTCCGTCCCGGGACAGGGTTTAGATAACTATGGCTACACCTTC.

This clonotype was observed at least ten times. The gene calls are TRBV27 and TRBJ1-2, with a possible D match to TRBD1 (5 bases). The CDR3 runs 14 residues. Trimming stripped 7 bases from V and 7 bases from J, with 19 bases between. Germline loops: CDR1 MNHEY, CDR2 SMNVEV (reference sequence). The chain's CDR3 is CASTLTPGAPGYTF. In DNA, the CDR3 is TGTGCCAGCACCCTGACCCCTGGGGCTCCTGGCTACACCTTC.

This clonotype was detected only a few times. The junction shows a germline mismatch at one end, possibly a read error. The V call is TRBV3-1, the J call TRBJ1-2; D gene ambiguous. CDR1 and CDR2 (germline): LGHDT, YNNKEL (reference sequence). This CDR3 comprises 14 residues. Here the CDR3 DNA reads TGTGCCAGCAGCCATTTGGGATCTAACTATGGTTACACCTTC. It codes for CASSHLGSNYGYTF.

This clonotype was recorded many times. The gene calls are TRBV27 and TRBJ2-7; TRBD2 matches 7 bases. After removal of 8 bases from V and 4 bases from J, the junction contained 14 bases not matched to a gene. CDR3 length: 15 amino acids. The germline CDR1 and CDR2 sequences are MNHEY and SMNVEV (reference sequence). The DNA for the CDR3 is TGTGCCAGCGCGGATGTGGGAGGGCCTTTGTACGAGCAGTACTTC. The encoded protein is CASADVGGPLYEQYF.

The table lists this clonotype with many counts. This chain joins TRBV18 and TRBJ1-4; D is unresolved. The V end was cut by 4 bases, the J end by 7 bases, with 7 bases between. Germline-derived CDR1 and CDR2 are KGHSH and LQKENI. The CDR3 contains 12 residues. The CDR3 reads CASSLGSEKLFF. CDR3 bases: TGTGCCAGCTCACTTGGCAGTGAAAAACTGTTTTTT.

This clonotype was counted between two and nine times. This sequence joins TRBV28 and TRBJ2-5; D ambiguous. CDR3 length equals 9 residues. Looked up from germline, CDR1 is MDHEN and CDR2 is SYDVKM. V gave up 6 bases and J gave up 4 bases, with 0 bases separating them. CDR3 bases: TGTGCCAGCAGAGAGACCCAGTACTTC. This sequence encodes CASRETQYF.

This clonotype was recorded at least ten times. The chain combines TRBV27 with TRBJ2-7, with 7 bases identical to TRBD2. Germline lookup yields CDR1 MNHEY and CDR2 SMNVEV (reference sequence). The V gene end was trimmed by 6 bases and the J gene end by 0 bases; junction bases not matched to a gene: 8. CDR3 length equals 15 residues. CDR3: CASRRDGTISYEQYF. DNA of the CDR3: TGTGCCAGCAGAAGAGACGGGACTATCTCCTACGAGCAGTACTTC.

There are many counts of this clonotype. This rearrangement joins TRBV11-2 to TRBJ2-5; D gene uncertain. This CDR3 spans 16 amino acids. The V end lost 5 bases, the J end lost 4 bases, and 20 bases lay between the germline ends. The germline gives CDR1 SGHAT, CDR2 FQNNGV. For the CDR3, the DNA is TGTGCCAGCAGCGTTATTTCTACAGTTTCTGCAGAGACCCAGTACTTC. It translates to CASSVISTVSAETQYF.

The chain uses TRBV30 and TRBJ2-7; no definite D call. This CDR3 spans 14 amino acids. The ends were cut back, 0 bases at V and 2 bases at J, with 11 bases in the middle. In germline, CDR1 is GTSNPN, CDR2 SVGIG (reference sequence). The CDR3 DNA sequence: TGTGCCTGGAGTGTAGGAACAGCAGCCTACGAGCAGTACTTC. Translating gives CAWSVGTAAYEQYF. Based on the CDR3 plus reference TRBV30 and TRBJ2-7, the full variable domain is SQTIHQWPATLVQPVGSPLSLECTVEGTSNPNLYWYRQAAGRGLQLLFYSVGIGQISSEVPQNLSASRPQDRQFILSSKKLLLSDSGFYLCAWSVGTAAYEQYFGPGTRLTVT.

The chain links TRBV24-1 to TRBJ2-3; perhaps D is TRBD1 or TRBD2 (5 bases each). The CDR3 sequence is 14 residues long. Trimming shortened V by 7 bases and J by 0 bases, and 10 bases separated the two germline ends. CDR1 is KGHDR, CDR2 SFDVKD, per germline. The DNA of the CDR3 is TGTGCCACCAGCCGGGGCTATAGCACAGATACGCAGTATTTT. Protein: CATSRGYSTDTQYF.

Concerning this clonotype itself: The junction shows a germline mismatch at one end, possibly a read error. The J gene is TRBJ1-2, the V gene TRBV18; 7 nucleotides agree with TRBD1. In germline, CDR1 is KGHSH, CDR2 LQKENI. The length of the CDR3 is 14 residues. The CDR3: CATSPKGQAHGYTF. DNA of the CDR3: TGTGCCACCTCACCCAAAGGACAGGCGCATGGCTACACCTTC.

The V gene is TRBV6-2 or TRBV6-3, the J gene TRBJ2-7; D gene uncertain. V was pared by 2 bases and J by 6 bases, with 8 bases between. Germline V gene sequence: CDR1 MNHEY, CDR2 SVGEGT. This CDR3 comprises 12 residues. The CDR3 coding sequence is TGTGCCAGCAGTTACGGTTCCAGCGAGCAGTACTTC. This gives the protein CASSYGSSEQYF.